This T cell receptor beta chain is from a study of T cell repertoires in cytomegalovirus infection. Study details: From public TCR beta signatures came an indication of both CMV infection and matching HLA type.

Via MiXCR, TCRdb re-called the reads, giving one row per CDR3 protein. The sample lists 300,000 to 400,000 distinct CDR3 sequences, around 25% occurring once. With respect to this clonotype: Its matching antigen is unknown.

The V gene's germline CDR1 is SGHAT and CDR2 FQNNGV. V shed 5 bases and J shed 2 bases, with 12 bases lying between them. The CDR3 is 15 residues long. The sequence derives from a human donor in good health (CMV status not recorded). Some clones in this sample may be carry-over from other donors' samples. The sample here was cultured PBMCs, taken from culture after CMV antigen stimulation. V usage is TRBV11-2 and J usage is TRBJ2-2, with D tentatively TRBD1 (6 bases). Here the CDR3 reads CASSPGVLNTGELFF. In DNA form, the CDR3 reads TGTGCCAGCAGCCCAGGGGTACTAAACACCGGGGAGCTGTTTTTT. Full variable domain (missing parts from reference TRBV11-2 and TRBJ2-2): EAGVAQSPRYKIIEKRQSVAFWCNPISGHATLYWYQQILGQGPKLLIQFQNNGVVDDSQLPKDRFSAERLKGVDSTLKIQPAKLEDSAVYLCASSPGVLNTGELFFGEGSRLTVL.